This TCR beta chain is drawn from a study of OX40 agonist ivuxolimab in advanced cancers. Background for the entire study: Ivuxolimab was a fully human IgG2 agonistic monoclonal antibody targeting the costimulatory receptor OX40 (CD134). Intravenous ivuxolimab was administered to patients every 2 weeks at six dose levels: 0.01, 0.1, 0.3, 1.5, 3 and 10 mg/kg. Of the approximately 50 dose-escalation patients, hepatocellular carcinoma was present in about 20, melanoma in roughly 15, renal cell carcinoma in 9 and head and neck cancer in 9. A male proportion of about 79% and a mean age of roughly 55 years, ranging from 23 to 79, were recorded for the dose-escalation cohort. Prior anti-PD-1, anti-PD-L1 or anti-CTLA-4 therapy was permitted, and 40% of dose-escalation patients had received checkpoint inhibitors. Three dose-escalation patients achieved partial responses, one with hepatocellular carcinoma and two with cutaneous melanoma. Peripheral TCRbeta sequencing was intended to test whether TCR sequence diversity was altered and clonal T-cell expansion was caused by ivuxolimab. The paper describes the monotherapy dose-escalation part (N of about 57 patients) of the phase I trial of ivuxolimab. Summary of the overall study and its limitations: Low levels of normalized T-cell clonal expansion were also seen in some nonresponding patients. After ivuxolimab, more expanded clones were found on average in CD8+ T cells than in CD4+ T cells. At doses of 0.1 to 3.0 mg/kg, clonal expansion of both CD4+ and CD8+ blood T cells was observed from baseline to week 6. Partial responders in the 0.1-3.0 mg/kg groups had among the lowest normalized peripheral clonal expansion, especially among CD8+ T cells. Which antigens the clonally expanded peripheral T cells were specific for was not determined.

Patients with autoimmune disease history or receiving systemic immunosuppression were excluded from the trial. In every dose cohort, peripheral blood was drawn for TCR sequencing at baseline, cycle 4 day 1, and cycle 7 day 1. The samples were drawn from a first-in-human, open-label, multicenter phase I dose-escalation trial of ivuxolimab. Adults with locally advanced or metastatic melanoma, renal cell carcinoma, hepatocellular carcinoma or head and neck squamous cell carcinoma were enrolled in the trial. Before TCR sequencing, CD4+ T cells and CD8+ T cells from peripheral blood were sorted into separate populations. To sequence the TCRbeta CDR3 region, genomic DNA was isolated from the sorted cells. The immunoSEQ Assay was used to sequence the TCRbeta CDR3 regions. Not all clones reach the TCRdb copy of this immuneACCESS table, which keeps in-frame sequences only. Checked studies attribute under half of the gap to unresolved V genes and leave the rest unexplained. The sample records fewer than 4,000 clones, more than 70% of which are singletons. About 26% of the sample goes to the ten largest clones.

V sheds 0 bases and J sheds 8 bases, leaving 16 bases between their ends. From a lookup of the germline V gene (reference sequence), CDR1 and CDR2 are MNHEY and SMNVEV. The CDR3 goes from the cysteine to the phenylalanine over 16 residues. The sequence is cut down to CDR3 DNA, 48 bases in frame from base 1. With regard to this clone: It lacks a known antigen. No clone much larger than this one lies a single base away; base qualities are absent.

The chain is made from TRBV27 and TRBJ2-2, with the D gene not clear enough to name. The sequencing used CD4+ or CD8+ T cells sorted from blood, collected in a trial of the OX40 agonist ivuxolimab. This sequence originates from an adult with an advanced solid tumor such as melanoma, head and neck, liver or kidney cancer. In nucleotides, the sequence is TGTGCCAGCAGTTTATCGATGTTCAGGTTGCCGGGGGAGCTGTTTTTT. Translated, this gives CASSLSMFRLPGELFF.